This T cell receptor beta chain was recovered during a study of cytomegalovirus exposure and HLA in healthy donors. PCR primers comprised 60 Vbeta and 13 Jbeta primers. Clones were sequenced by immunoSEQ multiplex PCR, and TCRdb holds only the in-frame ones, with some missing. The sample yields tens of thousands of clones, 78% seen once. CDR1 GTSNPN and CDR2 SVGIG come from the germline V gene (reference sequence). This CDR3 has 13 residues. The ends were cut back, 4 bases at V and 0 bases at J, with 10 bases in the middle. The rearrangement uses TRBV30 and TRBJ2-7; D gene uncertain. The sequenced material came from PBMCs. This TCR came from a man aged 35-49 years in good health and CMV-seronegative. CDR3 protein: CAWTFDISYEQYF. CDR3 DNA: TGTGCCTGGACCTTTGACATCTCCTACGAGCAGTACTTC.